The present T cell receptor (beta chain) was sequenced within a study of T cell responses to AZD1222 COVID-19 vaccine. The wider study: Both about-4-week and about-12-week second-dose recipients were combined. The study, taken as a whole, reports: The donor cohort was predominantly white British with a female majority, and clonal diversity may have been underestimated. Nearly half of unique spike-specific TCRs reportedly avoided B.1.351 and B.1.1.7 mutated regions.

Comments on this clone: Its antigen is unknown.

This CDR3 contains 19 residues. V trimming: 3 bases; J trimming: 9 bases; junction bases outside the gene matches: 18. Germline CDR1 is LGHNA and CDR2 is YSLEER. The repertoire was sequenced with immunoSEQ multiplex PCR; TCRdb's copy has only in-frame clones and lacks some. The sample lists around 100,000 clones; roughly nine tenths were seen once. This clonotype originated in an adult in good health. V usage is TRBV4-3 and J usage is TRBJ2-1, with TRBD2 matching 12 bases. This sample comprised peripheral blood, obtained on day 0 of AZD1222 vaccination. Here the CDR3 reads CASSHLDLAGGFLEGEQFF. The CDR3 region has the DNA TGCGCCAGCAGCCACCTCGACCTAGCGGGGGGGTTTCTGGAGGGTGAGCAGTTCTTC.